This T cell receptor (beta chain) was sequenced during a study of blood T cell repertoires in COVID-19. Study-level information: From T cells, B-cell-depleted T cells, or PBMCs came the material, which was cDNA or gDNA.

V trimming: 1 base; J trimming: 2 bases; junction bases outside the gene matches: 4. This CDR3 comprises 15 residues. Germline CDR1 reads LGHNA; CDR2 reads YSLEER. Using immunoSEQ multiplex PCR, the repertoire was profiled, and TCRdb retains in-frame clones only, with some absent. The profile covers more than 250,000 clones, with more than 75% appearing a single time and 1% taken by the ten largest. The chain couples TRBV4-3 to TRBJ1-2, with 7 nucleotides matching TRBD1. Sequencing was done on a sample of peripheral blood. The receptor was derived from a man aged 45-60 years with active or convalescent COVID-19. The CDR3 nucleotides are TGCGCCAGCAGCCAAGCCCTGGGACAGAACTATGGCTACACCTTC. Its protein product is CASSQALGQNYGYTF.